This T cell receptor (beta chain) was recorded in a study of response to subunit inactivated influenza vaccine. Study-level results: Authors suggested few new T cells are recruited by each seasonal influenza vaccination.

The V end lost 0 bases, the J end lost 0 bases, and 11 bases lay between the germline ends. The germline CDR1 and CDR2 sequences are SGHVS and FQNEAQ. The CDR3 sequence is 16 residues long. MiXCR was run by TCRdb on the RT-PCR reads, yielding one entry per CDR3 protein. This table has about 520,000 distinct CDR3 sequences, around 7.7% appearing once. This clonotype was observed at least ten times. The target antigen is unknown. This TCR was sampled from a man aged 50-75 years who received an inactivated influenza vaccine. Sequencing was performed on PBMCs from blood, taken around 25 months after vaccination. This chain uses TRBV7-8 with TRBJ2-5; unclear D gene. CDR3 coding DNA: TGTGCCAGCAGCTTAGCCGCAGTCCCGTACCAAGAGACCCAGTACTTC. Protein product: CASSLAAVPYQETQYF.